This TCR beta chain was recovered during a study of blood T cell repertoires in COVID-19. Whole-study context: Both acute and convalescent COVID-19 samples were obtained from the United States, Italy and Spain. The cDNA or gDNA used as material had been derived from T cells, B-cell-depleted T cells, or PBMCs.

Authors' analysis steps: Reference gene primers were amplified, and this amplification served to estimate nucleated cell counts. Measured with immunoSEQ multiplex PCR; TCRdb has only the in-frame clones, and not every one. The DNA was the basis for D and trimming; V, J and clone size are from that table. Of approximately 300,000 clones listed, approximately 90% are singletons. There are 13 residues in the CDR3. Germline V gene sequence: CDR1 ENHRY, CDR2 SYGVKD. After removal of 8 bases from V and 4 bases from J, the junction contained 2 bases not matched to a gene. This chain links TRBV10-3 with TRBJ2-5, with 12 bases aligning to TRBD1. Material: peripheral blood. This sequence originates from a woman aged 45-60 years with active or convalescent COVID-19. CDR3 protein: CAIRDRGRETQYF. CDR3 sequence (DNA): TGTGCCATCCGGGACAGGGGGCGAGAGACCCAGTACTTC.